This T cell receptor (beta chain) was observed in a study of blood T cell repertoires in COVID-19. Background on the study: Samples came from the United States, Italy and Spain, spanning acute and convalescent COVID-19. From T cells, B-cell-depleted T cells, or PBMCs came the material, which was cDNA or gDNA.

This CDR3 contains 16 residues. J lost 2 bases, V lost 3 bases, and 10 bases had no gene match. Germline V gene data show CDR1 as DFQATT and CDR2 as SNEGSKA (reference sequence). The table lists this clone with a count of one. Authors' processing steps: Reference gene primer amplification gave estimated nucleated cell counts. Assay used: immunoSEQ multiplex PCR; TCRdb lists only in-frame clones, some missing. D and trimming come from the DNA, and the V and J calls and clone size come from that table. The sample gives about 160,000 clones, roughly 71% of which show up once; 3% to 4.5% is in the top ten.

This chain joins TRBV20-1 and TRBJ2-1, with TRBD1 identical over 7 bases. The clonotype was recovered from a woman older than 75 with acute or convalescent COVID-19. The sequenced material came from peripheral blood. CDR3 coding DNA: TGCAGTGCTAGTTTACCGGGACAGAGAACCTACAATGAGCAGTTCTTC. Translating gives CSASLPGQRTYNEQFF.